The 12 T cell receptor beta chains given below trace back to one sample, sequenced in a study of Graves' ophthalmopathy and Graves' hyperthyroidism. TCR beta CDR3 regions were amplified from RNA transcripts. The authors performed first-round RT-PCR with HTBI primers and then a second-round multiplex PCR. TCRdb called the multiplex PCR reads again in MiXCR, with one record for every CDR3 protein. This table holds over a million distinct CDR3 sequences, about 36% found once. Sequenced: peripheral blood or thyroid tissue (not recorded which). These receptor sequences come from an adult man with Graves' hyperthyroidism.

This clonotype appeared once. The chain has TRBV20-1 and TRBJ1-3, with 11 bases fitting TRBD1. The CDR3 runs to 16 residues. The J segment lost 8 bases and the V segment lost 3 bases, leaving 12 bases of the junction unmatched. Germline CDR1 is DFQATT and CDR2 is SNEGSKA (reference sequence). CDR3 nucleotides: TGCAGTGCTAGGCTAGGACAGGGGGCGCGTGGCTACACCATATATTTT. Its translation is CSARLGQGARGYTIYF.

In its sample, this clonotype was seen a few times. A single base separates this from a much larger clone, so it may be a read error. This chain uses TRBV7-9 with TRBJ2-5; maybe TRBD1 (5 bases). The V end lost 1 base, the J end lost 6 bases, and 12 bases lay between the germline ends. The CDR3 totals 14 residues. CDR1 is SEHNR and CDR2 is FQNEAQ in the germline V gene (reference sequence). CDR3 sequence (DNA): TGTGCCAGCAGCTTAGACCTGGGGCCGAAGACCCAGTACTTC. Encoded protein: CASSLDLGPKTQYF.

The DNA of the CDR3 is TGTGCCAGCAGTACCGGGCAAAGGGGGAACACTGAAGCTTTCTTT. It yields the protein CASSTGQRGNTEAFF. The rearrangement uses TRBV12-3 or TRBV12-4 and TRBJ1-1; maybe TRBD1 (5 bases). This CDR3 has 15 residues. V lost 5 bases, J lost 1 base, and 14 bases lay in between.

This clonotype has ten or more counts. The chain couples TRBV20-1 to TRBJ2-5, with a weak D call TRBD1 (5 bases). CDR3 length equals 11 residues. Trimming pared 6 bases from V and 3 bases from J, leaving 8 bases between. The germline V gene has CDR1 DFQATT and CDR2 SNEGSKA (reference sequence). The CDR3 DNA sequence: TGCAGTGCGAACAGGAAAGAGACCCAGTACTTC. Translation: CSANRKETQYF.

This chain connects TRBV10-3 to TRBJ1-4; D is ambiguous. V lost 10 bases to trimming and J lost 8 bases, with 29 bases between them. This CDR3 region has 17 residues. Germline-derived CDR1 and CDR2 are ENHRY and SYGVKD. In nucleotides, the CDR3 is TGTGCCAGCATCGGATCCGGGCGGGCAAGCAGTCTCGAAAAACTGTTTTTT. It codes for CASIGSGRASSLEKLFF.

V and J are TRBV4-3 and TRBJ2-2; D gene ambiguous. The CDR3 length is 14 residues. Germline V gene lookup returns CDR1 LGHNA and CDR2 YSLEER. The germline V and J ends were trimmed by 3 bases and 3 bases, with 8 bases remaining between them. DNA for the CDR3: TGCGCCAGCAGCCACCTTCAAGACACCGGGGAGCTGTTTTTT. Its protein product is CASSHLQDTGELFF.

Turning to this clonotype: This may be a read error: a much more frequent sequence differs by one nucleotide. It is likely a read error, because the conserved phenylalanine at the end of the CDR3 is missing. The J gene is TRBJ2-5, the V gene TRBV7-2; D ambiguous. This CDR3 region has 19 residues. From germline, CDR1 is SGHTA and CDR2 FQGNSA. Trimming stripped 3 bases from V and 2 bases from J, with 25 bases between. The CDR3 sequence is CASSFKGPNRLQLQETQYL. In DNA form, the CDR3 reads TGTGCCAGCAGCTTTAAAGGCCCGAACCGGCTCCAGCTACAAGAGACCCAGTACCTC.

The chain carries TRBV7-9 and TRBJ1-2; D possibly corresponds to TRBD1 (6 bases). Germline V gives CDR1 SEHNR, CDR2 FQNEAQ (reference sequence). The ends were cut back, 5 bases at V and 4 bases at J, with 17 bases in the middle. The CDR3 is 15 residues long. DNA for the CDR3: TGTGCCAGCAGCCTAAGGACAGCCGAGGCCTATGGCTACACCTTC. It is translated as CASSLRTAEAYGYTF.

The chain has TRBV20-1 and TRBJ2-7, with 7 bases fitting TRBD2. From germline, CDR1 is DFQATT and CDR2 SNEGSKA (reference sequence). The V and J ends lost 5 bases and 5 bases, in that order; junction bases with no gene match: 12. The CDR3 length is 14 residues. CDR3 nucleotides: TGCAGTGCTCGAGTCTTAGAGGGAGGGGACGAGCAGTACTTC. Translated, it gives CSARVLEGGDEQYF.

The sample holds a few counts of this clonotype. The chain employs TRBV29-1 and TRBJ1-1, with 9 nucleotides matching TRBD1. The V gene end was trimmed by 6 bases and the J gene end by 2 bases; junction bases not matched to a gene: 7. Germline V gene lookup returns CDR1 SQVTM and CDR2 ANQGSEA. The CDR3 totals 14 residues. In DNA form, the CDR3 reads TGCAGCGTCGATGACAGGGGGGGAAACACTGAAGCTTTCTTT. Protein: CSVDDRGGNTEAFF.

This clonotype turned up a few times. The chain couples TRBV6-5 to TRBJ2-7, with TRBD2 identical over 9 bases. The CDR3 consists of 13 residues. Germline CDR1 reads MNHEY; CDR2 reads SVGAGI. V was clipped by 10 bases and J by 2 bases; unmatched bases: 6. CDR3 in DNA: TGTGCCACCTATAGCGGGAGCACCTACGAGCAGTACTTC. Translating gives CATYSGSTYEQYF.

Turning to this clonotype: One base away lies a much larger clone, so this may be a sequencing read error. The V call is TRBV5-1, the J call TRBJ1-1; D not certain. This CDR3 is built from 13 residues. Looked up from germline, CDR1 is SGHRS and CDR2 is YFSETQ. The chain's CDR3 is CATSSGQAFEPFF. The CDR3 nucleotides are TGCGCCACCAGCTCCGGGCAGGCCTTTGAACCTTTCTTT. Full variable domain (outside the CDR3, taken from reference TRBV5-1 and TRBJ1-1): KAGVTQTPRYLIKTRGQQVTLSCSPISGHRSVSWYQQTPGQGLQFLFEYFSETQRNKGNFPGRFSGRQFSNSRSEMNVSTLELGDSALYLCATSSGQAFEPFFGQGTRLTVV.